This is a list of T cell receptor beta chains from one sample in a study of blood T cells in healthy people across ages. TCRdb fed the 5' RACE reads into MiXCR, producing one record per CDR3 protein. Of roughly 800,000 distinct CDR3 sequences in the sample, 58% were seen once. Input material: blood. These receptors originate from a man in his thirties or forties in good health. The CDR3 runs from the conserved cysteine through the conserved F or W. The D gene is left open where the match is weak. Expanded clones get a size class; other rows say once, few or many, or leave the size out.

clone_size,v_call,j_call,d_call,cdr3_aa,cdr3_nt
few,TRBV20-1,TRBJ2-7,-,CSAGRPGTFQYEQYF,TGCAGTGCCGGAAGGCCCGGGACTTTCCAATACGAGCAGTACTTC
-,TRBV13,TRBJ2-4,-,CASSFAIVAKNIQYF,TGTGCCAGCAGCTTCGCTATAGTAGCCAAAAACATTCAGTACTTC
-,TRBV6-1,TRBJ2-3,-,CASKRLTDTQYF,TGTGCCAGCAAGAGGCTTACAGATACGCAGTATTTT
-,TRBV6-2/TRBV6-3,TRBJ2-7,-,CASSDDYEQYF,TGTGCCAGCAGTGACGACTACGAGCAGTACTTC
-,TRBV6-1,TRBJ1-2,-,CASSDGDNYGYTF,TGTGCCAGCAGTGATGGGGACAACTATGGCTACACCTTC
once,TRBV7-2,TRBJ1-1,-,CASSTTAMSTEAFF,TGTGCCAGCAGCACGACGGCGATGAGCACTGAAGCTTTCTTT
-,TRBV28,TRBJ2-3,TRBD1,CASSFGQGWADTQYF,TGTGCCAGCAGTTTCGGACAGGGGTGGGCAGATACGCAGTATTTT
-,TRBV5-1,TRBJ2-4,TRBD1,CASSLPSQGVQYF,TGCGCCAGCAGCTTGCCATCACAGGGGGTGCAGTACTTC
-,TRBV28,TRBJ2-3,-,CASRSRSYTDTQYF,TGTGCCAGCAGATCGAGGTCGTACACAGATACGCAGTATTTT
-,TRBV4-1,TRBJ2-5,-,CASSHKPGHQEQYF,TGCGCCAGCAGCCATAAACCGGGACACCAAGAGCAGTACTTC
-,TRBV20-1,TRBJ1-4,TRBD1,CSALRWTGGTTDEKLFF,TGCAGTGCTCTGCGGTGGACAGGGGGGACAACGGATGAAAAACTGTTTTTT
-,TRBV27,TRBJ1-2,-,CASSTTGRGYTF,TGTGCCAGCAGTACGACGGGCCGAGGCTACACCTTC
-,TRBV20-1,TRBJ1-4,TRBD1,CSAETRDRVGEKLFF,TGCAGTGCTGAAACACGGGACAGGGTTGGTGAAAAACTGTTTTTT
-,TRBV10-3,TRBJ1-2,-,CAISETVAYGYTF,TGTGCCATCAGTGAGACAGTAGCCTATGGCTACACCTTC
-,TRBV12-3/TRBV12-4,TRBJ2-7,-,CASSRDLGDPHKLYEQYF,TGTGCCAGCAGCAGGGACTTGGGAGATCCTCACAAACTATACGAGCAGTACTTC
once,TRBV4-3,TRBJ2-1,TRBD2,CASSQDLTSGRHEQFF,TGCGCCAGCAGCCAAGATCTTACTAGCGGCCGCCATGAGCAGTTCTTC
-,TRBV10-3,TRBJ1-2,-,CATLHRESDGYTF,TGTGCCACCTTGCACAGGGAATCCGACGGCTACACCTTC
-,TRBV7-2,TRBJ1-2,-,CASSPAVGDNYGYTF,TGTGCCAGCAGCCCGGCCGTGGGGGATAACTATGGCTACACCTTC
few,TRBV28,TRBJ2-1,TRBD2,CASSERERWQFF,TGTGCCAGCAGTGAGCGGGAGCGGTGGCAGTTCTTC
-,TRBV20-1,TRBJ2-4,TRBD2,CSAAGTSGSKRREQHF,TGCAGTGCCGCCGGGACTAGCGGGAGTAAGCGCCGCGAGCAGCACTTC
-,TRBV20-1,TRBJ2-3,TRBD2,CSARNSGEGLDTQYF,TGCAGTGCTAGGAATAGCGGGGAGGGATTAGATACGCAGTATTTT
-,TRBV2,TRBJ2-7,TRBD2,CASRGLAGDIEYF,TGTGCCAGCAGGGGACTAGCGGGAGACATCGAGTACTTC
many,TRBV7-2,TRBJ1-2,-,CASTLQTATYGYTF,TGTGCCAGCACCCTGCAGACAGCAACCTATGGCTACACCTTC
-,TRBV25-1,TRBJ2-4,-,CASSDVGGRESKNIQYF,TGTGCCAGCAGTGATGTCGGGGGACGTGAAAGTAAAAACATTCAGTACTTC
-,TRBV2,TRBJ2-3,-,CASSETSRTQYF,TGTGCCAGCAGTGAGACCTCCCGTACGCAGTATTTT
-,TRBV20-1,TRBJ2-5,-,CSASDSSMGEQYF,TGCAGTGCTAGTGACAGCTCAATGGGTGAGCAGTACTTC
few,TRBV6-2/TRBV6-3,TRBJ2-3,-,CASSYGIASTDTQYF,TGTGCCAGCAGTTACGGGATAGCCTCAACAGATACGCAGTATTTT
-,TRBV6-2/TRBV6-3,TRBJ2-1,-,CASSADVNEQFF,TGTGCCAGCAGCGCCGATGTCAATGAGCAGTTCTTC
-,TRBV20-1,TRBJ1-6,-,CSASQAIESPLHF,TGCAGTGCTAGTCAGGCAATCGAGTCACCCCTCCACTTT
once,TRBV28,TRBJ2-1,-,CASSYRGLRSIEQFF,TGTGCCAGCAGTTACCGGGGACTCCGGAGCATTGAGCAGTTCTTC
-,TRBV27,TRBJ2-3,-,CASSRSRGTDTQYF,TGTGCCAGCAGCCGGAGCCGCGGCACAGATACGCAGTATTTT
-,TRBV11-3,TRBJ2-3,-,CASSYGLTSSSTDTQYF,TGTGCCAGCAGCTACGGACTCACCTCCTCTAGCACAGATACGCAGTATTTT
-,TRBV20-1,TRBJ2-7,TRBD1,CSARTHTGQDEQYF,TGCAGTGCTAGGACGCACACAGGACAGGACGAGCAGTACTTC